These T cell receptor beta chains were read from a single sample in a study of blood T cell repertoires in COVID-19. Libraries were prepared by immunoSEQ multiplex PCR; TCRdb keeps only in-frame clonotypes and omits some of them. Here the sample spans 350,000 to 450,000 clones, about 89% being singletons. The source material was PBMCs or T cells enriched from blood (not recorded which). These receptors were taken from a middle-aged woman who had been exposed to COVID-19. Each CDR3 is given with its conserved first and last residue. The D gene is left open where the match is weak. Clone size is given for some rows only: seen once, a few or many times, or a class if the clone is expanded.

v_gene,abundance,d_gene,j_gene,CDR3nt,CDR3aa
TRBV7-9,.,.,TRBJ1-3,TGTGCCAGCAGCTTATCAGGAGGTGGAAACACCATATATTTT,CASSLSGGGNTIYF
TRBV6-5,.,.,TRBJ1-4,TGTGCCAGCACCCCCCGACAGGCGGCGATCGAAAAACTGTTTTTT,CASTPRQAAIEKLFF
TRBV5-1,.,TRBD1,TRBJ2-7,TGCGCCAGCAGCTTGGGGGGAAGGACAGGGCATTACGAGCAGTACTTC,CASSLGGRTGHYEQYF
TRBV30,.,.,TRBJ1-1,TGTGCCTGGAGTGTACTGGGAGTGAACACTGAAGCTTTCTTT,CAWSVLGVNTEAFF
TRBV7-6,.,.,TRBJ2-7,TGTGCCAGCAGCCCTGGTGGCGCAGGGGCGTACGAGCAGTACTTC,CASSPGGAGAYEQYF
TRBV3-1/TRBV3-2,.,.,TRBJ1-1,TGTGCCAGCAGCCAAGCTCACACTGAAGCTTTCTTT,CASSQAHTEAFF
TRBV6-5,.,.,TRBJ1-2,TGTGCCAGCAGTTACGCTAGCGGGGCAGGATATGGCTACACCTTC,CASSYASGAGYGYTF
TRBV19,.,TRBD2,TRBJ2-3,TGTGCCAGTAGTTTACTAGCGAAAAGCACAGATACGCAGTATTTT,CASSLLAKSTDTQYF
TRBV5-4,.,.,TRBJ1-1,TGTGCCAGCAGCTACTCCAACACTGAAGCTTTCTTT,CASSYSNTEAFF
TRBV5-1,.,.,TRBJ2-7,TGCGCCAGCAGCTTGGACAGATGGCAGTACTTC,CASSLDRWQYF
TRBV24-1,.,.,TRBJ2-3,TGTGCCACCAGTGCTGGTAGGAAGACTCGCACAGATACGCAGTATTTT,CATSAGRKTRTDTQYF
TRBV6-5,once,TRBD1,TRBJ1-2,TGTGCCAGCAGTACAAAACAGGGGGCATGGGACGGCTACACCTTC,CASSTKQGAWDGYTF
TRBV3-1/TRBV3-2,.,.,TRBJ1-6,TGTGCCAGCAGCCAAGTTGGCGCAGGGGCGAATAATTCACCCCTCCACTTT,CASSQVGAGANNSPLHF
TRBV9,.,TRBD2,TRBJ2-1,TGTGCCAGCAGCCCCGGGGGGGGCAGGGCGGATGAGCAGTTCTTC,CASSPGGGRADEQFF
TRBV15,.,.,TRBJ1-1,TGTGCCACCAGCAGAGATCCCGGGTCCACTGAAGCTTTCTTT,CATSRDPGSTEAFF
TRBV7-8,.,TRBD1,TRBJ1-5,TGTGCCAGCAGCTGGGGACAGGGGAGTCAGCCCCAGCATTTT,CASSWGQGSQPQHF
TRBV11-2,.,.,TRBJ1-1,TGTGCCAGCAGCCCCGGGACACGTCGGGCTGAAGCTTTCTTT,CASSPGTRRAEAFF
TRBV9,once,TRBD2,TRBJ2-1,TGTGCCAGCAGCGTATCTAGCGGGAGTCGCCATGAGCAGTTCTTC,CASSVSSGSRHEQFF
TRBV19,.,TRBD2,TRBJ2-7,TGTGCCAGCCGTCCGTCCGGGGGGTCGGGGGAGCAGTACTTC,CASRPSGGSGEQYF
TRBV19,.,.,TRBJ2-3,TGTGCCAGTAGTATCGGGGATGGCCCTAGCACAGATACGCAGTATTTT,CASSIGDGPSTDTQYF
TRBV15,.,TRBD1,TRBJ1-1,TGTGCCACCAGCAGCGACAGGGGCAATCAAGCTTTCTTT,CATSSDRGNQAFF
TRBV30,.,.,TRBJ1-2,TGTGCCTGGATGCAGAACTATGGCTACACCTTC,CAWMQNYGYTF